A selection of T cell receptor beta chains follows, all from one sample in a study of blood T cell repertoires in COVID-19. Method: immunoSEQ multiplex PCR; TCRdb's copy keeps in-frame clones and lacks some. The sample comprises about 170,000 clones, roughly nine tenths of which are singletons, and roughly 7% rests with the top ten. The sequencing sample was made of peripheral blood. These receptors came from a woman of 80 years or more in a cohort sampled during active or convalescent COVID-19. Each CDR3 is given with its conserved first and last residue. The D gene is left open where the match is weak. Size tells how often a clone was seen (once, few, many) or the class of an expanded clone, and some rows leave it out.

V gene	D gene	clone size	J gene	CDR3 protein	CDR3 DNA
TRBV5-1	NA	NA	TRBJ2-7	CASSLGHTDAYEQYF	TGCGCCAGCAGCTTGGGGCACACAGACGCCTACGAGCAGTACTTC
TRBV10-1	NA	few	TRBJ2-7	CASSDSSYEQYF	TGCGCCAGCAGTGATTCGAGCTACGAGCAGTACTTC
TRBV6-2/TRBV6-3	NA	NA	TRBJ2-2	CASSSWTANTGELFF	TGTGCCAGCAGTTCGTGGACAGCGAACACCGGGGAGCTGTTTTTT
TRBV7-8	NA	NA	TRBJ2-1	CASSSGGGGHEQFF	TGTGCCAGCAGCTCCGGAGGGGGAGGGCATGAGCAGTTCTTC
TRBV19	NA	NA	TRBJ1-5	CASRTVKNSNQPQHF	TGTGCCAGTAGGACAGTAAAAAATAGCAATCAGCCCCAGCATTTT
TRBV5-6	NA	NA	TRBJ2-7	CASSLNPYEQYF	TGTGCCAGCAGCTTGAATCCGTACGAGCAGTACTTC
TRBV3-1/TRBV3-2	NA	NA	TRBJ1-5	CASSQDSPRPQHF	TGTGCCAGCAGCCAAGATTCCCCGCGCCCCCAGCATTTT
TRBV10-3	NA	NA	TRBJ1-1	CAISVGTYTEAFF	TGTGCCATCAGTGTAGGGACATACACTGAAGCTTTCTTT
TRBV6-5	TRBD2	NA	TRBJ2-1	CASSRLAGNEQFF	TGTGCCAGCAGCCGACTAGCGGGAAATGAGCAGTTCTTC
TRBV19	NA	NA	TRBJ2-1	CASSVTSTGEQFF	TGTGCCAGTAGTGTGACTAGTACCGGTGAGCAGTTCTTC
TRBV5-1	NA	NA	TRBJ1-6	CASSLAGASYSPLHF	TGCGCCAGCAGCTTGGCAGGGGCGTCGTATTCACCCCTCCACTTT
TRBV5-5	TRBD1	NA	TRBJ2-1	CASSVLDRARNEQFF	TGTGCCAGCAGCGTACTGGACAGGGCCCGCAATGAGCAGTTCTTC
TRBV18	TRBD2	NA	TRBJ2-3	CASSPWTSGSTDTQYF	TGTGCCAGCTCACCCTGGACTAGCGGGAGCACAGATACGCAGTATTTT
TRBV19	NA	NA	TRBJ1-1	CASKPSGFVPLNTEAFF	TGTGCCAGTAAACCCTCAGGGTTCGTCCCTTTGAACACTGAAGCTTTCTTT
TRBV11-2	NA	NA	TRBJ1-1	CASSLRGPGTEAFF	TGTGCCAGCAGCTTACGAGGGCCGGGCACTGAAGCTTTCTTT
TRBV1	NA	NA	TRBJ2-1	CTSSHHPPGQVYNEQFF	TGCACCAGCAGCCATCACCCGCCGGGACAGGTATACAATGAGCAGTTCTTC
TRBV19	TRBD1	NA	TRBJ2-6	CASSSPDRGLSGANVLTF	TGTGCCAGTAGTTCTCCGGACAGGGGGCTCTCCGGGGCCAACGTCCTGACTTTC
TRBV6-1	NA	NA	TRBJ1-4	CASSELQGEKLFF	TGTGCCAGCAGTGAACTACAGGGTGAAAAACTGTTTTTT
TRBV18	NA	NA	TRBJ1-1	CASSPWDPGRLYTEAFF	TGTGCCAGCTCACCCTGGGACCCAGGGAGGTTGTACACTGAAGCTTTCTTT
TRBV10-2	TRBD1	NA	TRBJ1-2	CASSEGTGSGYTF	TGCGCCAGCAGTGAGGGGACAGGGAGTGGCTACACCTTC
TRBV6-5	NA	NA	TRBJ1-1	CASLKQGLNTEAFF	TGTGCCAGCCTCAAACAGGGTTTGAACACTGAAGCTTTCTTT
TRBV24-1	TRBD1	once	TRBJ2-1	CATSGDRGTLAEQFF	TGTGCCACCAGTGGGGACAGGGGAACCTTGGCGGAGCAGTTCTTC
TRBV19	TRBD1	few	TRBJ1-5	CASSISGTGDQPQHF	TGTGCCAGTAGTATATCCGGGACAGGGGATCAGCCCCAGCATTTT
TRBV19	NA	NA	TRBJ2-7	CASSSSGHIYEQYF	TGTGCCAGTAGTTCCTCGGGACACATCTACGAGCAGTACTTC
TRBV5-4	NA	NA	TRBJ2-1	CASSLVGANEQFF	TGTGCCAGCAGCTTGGTGGGGGCCAATGAGCAGTTCTTC
TRBV27	NA	NA	TRBJ1-1	CASSWGGWTTEAFF	TGTGCCAGCAGTTGGGGGGGATGGACCACTGAAGCTTTCTTT
TRBV12-3/TRBV12-4	NA	NA	TRBJ2-3	CASSLLATDTQYF	TGTGCCAGCAGTCTCCTAGCAACAGATACGCAGTATTTT
TRBV7-6	TRBD2	NA	TRBJ2-7	CASSLSPRAAGVYEQYF	TGTGCCAGCAGCTTATCCCCTAGGGCCGCGGGGGTCTACGAGCAGTACTTC
TRBV5-1	TRBD1	NA	TRBJ2-7	CASSLGVGTGGREQYF	TGCGCCAGCAGCTTGGGAGTCGGGACAGGGGGAAGAGAGCAGTACTTC
TRBV3-1/TRBV3-2	NA	once	TRBJ1-1	CATTFSGGTEAFF	TGTGCCACCACCTTCTCGGGGGGCACTGAAGCTTTCTTT
TRBV9	TRBD2	NA	TRBJ2-2	CASSVASGGAAGELFF	TGTGCCAGCAGCGTAGCAAGCGGGGGGGCCGCCGGGGAGCTGTTTTTT
TRBV5-1	TRBD1	NA	TRBJ1-2	CASSPTGQDYGYTF	TGCGCCAGCAGCCCCACTGGACAGGACTATGGCTACACCTTC
TRBV3-1/TRBV3-2	NA	NA	TRBJ2-7	CASSRLVDADEQYF	TGTGCCAGCAGCCGACTAGTTGATGCGGACGAGCAGTACTTC
TRBV3-1/TRBV3-2	TRBD1	few	TRBJ1-2	CASSQDLGGTGTYGYTF	TGTGCCAGCAGCCAAGACTTGGGGGGGACAGGTACCTATGGCTACACCTTC
TRBV25-1	NA	NA	TRBJ1-1	CASSDSGRYAEAFF	TGTGCCAGCAGTGATTCCGGCAGGTACGCTGAAGCTTTCTTT
TRBV6-5	TRBD2	NA	TRBJ2-1	CASRLAGDYNEQFF	TGTGCCAGCAGACTAGCGGGTGACTACAATGAGCAGTTCTTC
TRBV7-9	NA	NA	TRBJ2-1	CASSPRKSSSGNEQFF	TGTGCCAGCAGCCCCCGCAAATCAAGCTCAGGTAATGAGCAGTTCTTC
TRBV7-9	TRBD1	few	TRBJ1-4	CASSPGQGPPNEKLFF	TGTGCCAGCAGCCCGGGACAGGGGCCACCTAATGAAAAACTGTTTTTT
TRBV27	NA	NA	TRBJ1-1	CASSLRENTEAFF	TGTGCCAGCAGCCTTCGGGAGAACACTGAAGCTTTCTTT
TRBV6-5	TRBD1	NA	TRBJ2-3	CASSYAGTGGGDTQYF	TGTGCCAGCAGTTATGCGGGGACAGGGGGAGGAGATACGCAGTATTTT
TRBV9	NA	few	TRBJ2-7	CASSPRAGFSHEQYF	TGTGCCAGCAGCCCCAGGGCGGGGTTCAGCCACGAGCAGTACTTC
TRBV29-1	NA	NA	TRBJ1-2	CSVYPVLGYTF	TGCAGCGTTTACCCCGTGCTAGGCTACACCTTC
TRBV24-1	TRBD2	NA	TRBJ2-3	CATSGLSGTSRADTQYF	TGTGCCACCAGTGGCCTCTCGGGGACTAGCCGCGCAGATACGCAGTATTTT
TRBV6-2/TRBV6-3	NA	once	TRBJ1-2	CASSFRGAALGYTF	TGTGCCAGCAGTTTTCGGGGGGCCGCGTTGGGCTACACCTTC
TRBV29-1	NA	NA	TRBJ1-5	CSVETESNQPQHF	TGCAGCGTTGAAACGGAGAGCAATCAGCCCCAGCATTTT
TRBV19	TRBD2	NA	TRBJ2-3	CASSITSGRVDTQYF	TGTGCCAGTAGTATAACCAGCGGGAGGGTGGATACGCAGTATTTT
TRBV5-3	NA	NA	TRBJ1-3	CARSYPGIQEGTIYF	TGTGCCAGAAGCTACCCGGGGATTCAGGAGGGCACCATATATTTT
TRBV12-3/TRBV12-4	TRBD2	NA	TRBJ2-1	CASGTSGGNEQFF	TGTGCCAGCGGGACTAGCGGGGGAAATGAGCAGTTCTTC
TRBV5-1	NA	once	TRBJ2-7	CASSWTTGSYEQYF	TGCGCCAGCAGCTGGACAACTGGCTCCTACGAGCAGTACTTC
TRBV2	TRBD2	NA	TRBJ2-5	CASRTAGGSETQYF	TGTGCCAGCAGAACGGCGGGGGGCTCAGAGACCCAGTACTTC
TRBV7-9	TRBD1	NA	TRBJ1-2	CASSVGDRGGYTF	TGTGCCAGCAGCGTAGGGGACAGGGGTGGCTACACCTTC
TRBV13	TRBD2	NA	TRBJ2-3	CASSLPTSADTQYF	TGTGCCAGCAGCTTGCCGACTAGCGCAGATACGCAGTATTTT
TRBV7-9	NA	NA	TRBJ1-3	CASSPGSSGNTIYF	TGTGCCAGCAGCCCCGGGAGCTCTGGAAACACCATATATTTT